This entry is about one TCR beta chain. This record comes from a study of blood T cell repertoires in COVID-19. Looking at the study overall: PBMCs, B-cell-depleted T cells, or T cells were the source of the cDNA or gDNA that made up the material.

The germline CDR1 and CDR2 sequences are KGHSH and LQKENI. The CDR3 spans 19 residues. After removal of 0 bases from V and 2 bases from J, the junction contained 5 bases not matched to a gene. Per the original data handling: Reference gene primer amplification gave nucleated cell count estimates. Repertoires were generated with immunoSEQ multiplex PCR, while TCRdb's copy carries only in-frame clones and drops some. That table furnishes V, J and clone size, whereas the DNA furnished D and trimming. This sample has 200,000 to 250,000 clones, with approximately 90% found just once. Residents of about two dozen US areas, aged roughly 18 to 89 years, made up the participants. Participant-given clinical history determined each cohort assignment.

This TCR derives from a woman aged 25 to 39 with acute COVID-19. The chain couples TRBV18 to TRBJ2-1; TRBD2 matches 15 bases. Sample: PBMCs or T cells enriched from blood (not recorded which). This CDR3 reads CASSPPGLAGGVAYNEQFF. The CDR3 nucleotides are TGTGCCAGCTCACCACCGGGACTAGCGGGAGGTGTCGCCTACAATGAGCAGTTCTTC.